This T cell receptor beta chain stems from a study of blood T cells in healthy people across ages. Only a few counts were recorded for this clonotype. Its specificity is not known. V gave up 4 bases and J gave up 2 bases; unmatched junction bases: 7. Germline V gives CDR1 SQVTM, CDR2 ANQGSEA. This CDR3 has 14 residues. Peripheral blood was drawn, approximately 9.5 milliliters per donor. Study-wide results and limits: Estimates of diversity drawn from one million T cells were considered underestimates. Naive and antigen-experienced cells could not be conclusively compared, given unsorted PBMCs.

For the second PCR, which ran for roughly 6 to 11 cycles, a sample-barcoded 5' primer and a J-beta primer mix were used. TCRdb independently ran MiXCR on the 5' RACE reads; one entry per CDR3 protein. The sample yields about 1.6 million distinct CDR3 sequences, roughly 30% seen once. The TCR was taken from a woman aged 25-40 years in good health. The rearrangement uses TRBV29-1 and TRBJ1-2; 7 positions match TRBD1. Sequencing used blood. CDR3: CSVVGRGTNYGYTF. DNA of the CDR3: TGCAGCGTTGTGGGCAGGGGGACCAACTATGGCTACACCTTC. Full variable domain (rest looked up from reference TRBV29-1 and TRBJ1-2): SAVISQKPSRDICQRGTSLTIQCQVDSQVTMMFWYRQQPGQSLTLIATANQGSEATYESGFVIDKFPISRPNLTFSTLTVSNMSPEDSSIYLCSVVGRGTNYGYTFGSGTRLTVV.